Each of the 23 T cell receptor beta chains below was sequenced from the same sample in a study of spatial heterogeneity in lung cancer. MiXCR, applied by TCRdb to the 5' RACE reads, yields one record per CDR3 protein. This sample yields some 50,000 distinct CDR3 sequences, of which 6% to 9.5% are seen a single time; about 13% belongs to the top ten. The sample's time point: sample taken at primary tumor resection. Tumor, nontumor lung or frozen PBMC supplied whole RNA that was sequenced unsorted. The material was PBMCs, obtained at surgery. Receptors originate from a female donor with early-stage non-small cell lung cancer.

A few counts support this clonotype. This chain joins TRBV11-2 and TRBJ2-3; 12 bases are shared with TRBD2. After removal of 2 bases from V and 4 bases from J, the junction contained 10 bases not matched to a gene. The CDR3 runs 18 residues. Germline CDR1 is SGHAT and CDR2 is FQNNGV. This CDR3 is CASSLLLAGGPGADTQYF. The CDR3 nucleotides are TGTGCCAGCAGCTTACTCCTAGCGGGGGGGCCAGGAGCAGATACGCAGTATTTT.

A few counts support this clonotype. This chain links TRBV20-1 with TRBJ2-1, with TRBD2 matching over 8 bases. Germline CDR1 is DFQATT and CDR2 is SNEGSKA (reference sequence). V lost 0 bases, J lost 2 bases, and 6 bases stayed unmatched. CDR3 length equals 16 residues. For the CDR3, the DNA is TGCAGTGCTAGAGATCAGCGAGCGGGGGCCTACAATGAGCAGTTCTTC. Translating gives CSARDQRAGAYNEQFF.

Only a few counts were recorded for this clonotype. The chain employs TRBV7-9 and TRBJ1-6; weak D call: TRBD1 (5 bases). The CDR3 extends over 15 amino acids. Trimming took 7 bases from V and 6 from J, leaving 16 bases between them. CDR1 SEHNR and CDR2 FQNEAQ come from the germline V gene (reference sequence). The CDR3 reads CASTTGGGGNSPLHF. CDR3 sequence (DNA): TGTGCCAGCACGACGGGGGGAGGCGGTAATTCACCCCTCCACTTT.

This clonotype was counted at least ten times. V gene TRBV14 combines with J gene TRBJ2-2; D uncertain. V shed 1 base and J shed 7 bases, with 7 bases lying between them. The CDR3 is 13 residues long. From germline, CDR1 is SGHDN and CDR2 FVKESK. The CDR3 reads CASSQVLGGELFF. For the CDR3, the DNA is TGTGCCAGCAGCCAAGTACTGGGCGGGGAGCTGTTTTTT.

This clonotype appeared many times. The CDR3 sequence is CASSLEGGAETQYF. CDR3 in DNA: TGTGCCAGCAGCTTGGAGGGGGGCGCGGAGACCCAGTACTTC. This rearrangement joins TRBV5-4 to TRBJ2-5; D may match TRBD1 or TRBD2 (6 bases each). This CDR3 spans 14 amino acids. Trimming shortened V by 0 bases and J by 5 bases, and 11 bases separated the two germline ends. The V gene's germline CDR1 is SGHNT and CDR2 YYREEE (reference sequence).

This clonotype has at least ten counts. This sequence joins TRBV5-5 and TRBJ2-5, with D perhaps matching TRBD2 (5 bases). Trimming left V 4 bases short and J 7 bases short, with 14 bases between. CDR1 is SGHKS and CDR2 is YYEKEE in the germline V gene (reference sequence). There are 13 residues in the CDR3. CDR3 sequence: CASSEGPMGTQYF. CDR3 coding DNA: TGTGCCAGCAGCGAGGGCCCCATGGGGACCCAGTACTTC.

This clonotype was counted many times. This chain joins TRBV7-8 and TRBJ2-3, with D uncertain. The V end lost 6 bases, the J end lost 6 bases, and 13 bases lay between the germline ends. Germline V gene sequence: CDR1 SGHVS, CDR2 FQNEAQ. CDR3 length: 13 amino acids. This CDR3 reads CASSIRLLDTQYF. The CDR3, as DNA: TGTGCCAGCAGTATAAGATTGCTTGATACGCAGTATTTT.

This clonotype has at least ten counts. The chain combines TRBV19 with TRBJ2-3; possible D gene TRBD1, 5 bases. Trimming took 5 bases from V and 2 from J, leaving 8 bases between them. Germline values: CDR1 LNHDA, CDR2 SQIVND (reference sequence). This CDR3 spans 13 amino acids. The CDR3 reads CASSLGPTDTQYF. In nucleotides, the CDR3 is TGTGCCAGTAGTTTGGGGCCCACAGATACGCAGTATTTT.

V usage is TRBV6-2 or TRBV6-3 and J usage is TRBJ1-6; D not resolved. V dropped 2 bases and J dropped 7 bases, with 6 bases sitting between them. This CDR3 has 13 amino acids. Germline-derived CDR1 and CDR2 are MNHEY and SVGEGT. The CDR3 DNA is TGTGCCAGCAGTTACGTGGGAAATTCACCCCTCCACTTT. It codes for CASSYVGNSPLHF.

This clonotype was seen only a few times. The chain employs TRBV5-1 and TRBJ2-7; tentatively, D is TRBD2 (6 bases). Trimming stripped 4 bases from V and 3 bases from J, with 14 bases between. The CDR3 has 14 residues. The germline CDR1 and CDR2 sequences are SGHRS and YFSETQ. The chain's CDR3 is CASSKRGGNYEQYF. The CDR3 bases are TGCGCCAGCAGCAAACGAGGCGGGAACTACGAGCAGTACTTC.

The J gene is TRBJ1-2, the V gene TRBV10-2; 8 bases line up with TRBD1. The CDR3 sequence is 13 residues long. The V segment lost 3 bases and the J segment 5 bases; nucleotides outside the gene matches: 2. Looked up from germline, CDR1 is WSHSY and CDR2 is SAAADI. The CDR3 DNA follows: TGCGCCAGCAGTGAACAGGGGGAATATGGCTACACCTTC. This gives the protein CASSEQGEYGYTF.

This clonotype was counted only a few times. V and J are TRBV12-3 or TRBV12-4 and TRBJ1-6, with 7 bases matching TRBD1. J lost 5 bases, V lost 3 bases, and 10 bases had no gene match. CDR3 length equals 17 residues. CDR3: CASSFRTGDADNSPLHF. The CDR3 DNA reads TGTGCCAGCAGTTTTCGGACAGGCGATGCCGATAATTCACCCCTCCACTTT.

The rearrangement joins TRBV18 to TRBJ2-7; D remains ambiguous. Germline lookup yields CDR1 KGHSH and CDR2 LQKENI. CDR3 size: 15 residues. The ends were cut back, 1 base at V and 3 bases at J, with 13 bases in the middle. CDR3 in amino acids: CASSPRAINLYEQYF. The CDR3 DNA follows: TGTGCCAGCTCACCACGGGCTATTAATCTCTACGAGCAGTACTTC.

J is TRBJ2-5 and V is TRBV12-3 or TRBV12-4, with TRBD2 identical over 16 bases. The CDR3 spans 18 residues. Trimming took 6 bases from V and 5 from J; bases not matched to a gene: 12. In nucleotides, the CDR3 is TGTGCCAGCAGAACCTCTGGGACTAGCGGGGGGGCTTGGGAGACCCAGTACTTC. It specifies CASRTSGTSGGAWETQYF.

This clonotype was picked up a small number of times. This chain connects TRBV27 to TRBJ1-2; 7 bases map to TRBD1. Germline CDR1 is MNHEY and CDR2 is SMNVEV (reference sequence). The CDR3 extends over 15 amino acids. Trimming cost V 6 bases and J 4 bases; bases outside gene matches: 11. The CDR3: CASRETGPSSYGYTF. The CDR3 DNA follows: TGTGCCAGCAGAGAGACAGGGCCCTCGAGCTATGGCTACACCTTC.

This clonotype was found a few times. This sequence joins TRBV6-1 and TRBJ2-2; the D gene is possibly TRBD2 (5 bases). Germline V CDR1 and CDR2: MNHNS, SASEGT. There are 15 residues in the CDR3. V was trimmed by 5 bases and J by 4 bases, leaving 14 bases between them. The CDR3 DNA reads TGTGCCAGCAGTATGAACAGAGGGTCCACCGGGGAGCTGTTTTTT. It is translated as CASSMNRGSTGELFF.

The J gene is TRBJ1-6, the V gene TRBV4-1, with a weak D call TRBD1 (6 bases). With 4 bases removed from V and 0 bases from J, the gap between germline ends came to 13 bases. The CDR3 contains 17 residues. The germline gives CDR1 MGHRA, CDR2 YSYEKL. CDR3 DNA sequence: TGCGCCAGCAGCCCTACGGGGGCAAGCTCCTATAATTCACCCCTCCACTTT. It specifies CASSPTGASSYNSPLHF.

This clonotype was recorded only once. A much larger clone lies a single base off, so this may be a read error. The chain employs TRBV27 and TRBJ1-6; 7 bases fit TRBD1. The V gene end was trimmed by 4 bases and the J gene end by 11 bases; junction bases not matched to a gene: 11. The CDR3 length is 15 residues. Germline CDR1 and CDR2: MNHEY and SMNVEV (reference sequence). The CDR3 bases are TGTGCCAGCAGTTCCAGACAGGGAACTTTTGCACCCCTCCACTTT. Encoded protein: CASSSRQGTFAPLHF.

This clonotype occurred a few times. The CDR3 sequence: CASRGGGDYGYTF. Written as DNA, the CDR3 is TGTGCCAGCAGGGGGGGAGGAGACTATGGCTACACCTTC. The chain uses TRBV6-2 or TRBV6-3 and TRBJ1-2; tentatively, D is TRBD1 (5 bases). Germline V gene sequence: CDR1 MNHEY, CDR2 SVGEGT. The CDR3 consists of 13 residues. V gave up 6 bases and J gave up 3 bases, with 11 bases separating them.

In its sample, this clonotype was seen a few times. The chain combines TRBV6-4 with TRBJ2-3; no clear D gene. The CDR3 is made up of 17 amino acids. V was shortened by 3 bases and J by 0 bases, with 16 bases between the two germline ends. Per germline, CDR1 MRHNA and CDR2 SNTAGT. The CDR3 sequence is CASSEFYGGTSTDTQYF. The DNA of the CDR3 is TGTGCCAGCAGTGAATTTTACGGCGGCACTAGCACAGATACGCAGTATTTT.

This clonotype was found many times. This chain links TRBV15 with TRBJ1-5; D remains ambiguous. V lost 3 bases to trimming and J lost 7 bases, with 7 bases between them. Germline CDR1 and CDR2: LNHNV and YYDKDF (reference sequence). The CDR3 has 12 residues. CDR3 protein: CATSSSVQPQHF. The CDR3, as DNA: TGTGCCACCAGCAGCTCCGTCCAGCCCCAGCATTTT.

The CDR3 protein is CASSVGAGTEAFF. CDR3 DNA: TGTGCCAGCAGCGTAGGGGCGGGCACTGAAGCTTTCTTT. The chain joins TRBV9 to TRBJ1-1; D ambiguous. Germline V gives CDR1 SGDLS, CDR2 YYNGEE. V was pared by 0 bases and J by 4 bases, with 7 bases between. This CDR3 region has 13 residues.

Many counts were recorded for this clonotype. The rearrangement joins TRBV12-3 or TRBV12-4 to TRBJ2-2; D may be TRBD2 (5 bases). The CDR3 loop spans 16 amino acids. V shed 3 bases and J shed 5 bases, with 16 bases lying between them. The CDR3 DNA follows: TGTGCCAGCAGTTTCCTCCTATCAGCGGAGACCGGGGAGCTGTTTTTT. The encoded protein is CASSFLLSAETGELFF.